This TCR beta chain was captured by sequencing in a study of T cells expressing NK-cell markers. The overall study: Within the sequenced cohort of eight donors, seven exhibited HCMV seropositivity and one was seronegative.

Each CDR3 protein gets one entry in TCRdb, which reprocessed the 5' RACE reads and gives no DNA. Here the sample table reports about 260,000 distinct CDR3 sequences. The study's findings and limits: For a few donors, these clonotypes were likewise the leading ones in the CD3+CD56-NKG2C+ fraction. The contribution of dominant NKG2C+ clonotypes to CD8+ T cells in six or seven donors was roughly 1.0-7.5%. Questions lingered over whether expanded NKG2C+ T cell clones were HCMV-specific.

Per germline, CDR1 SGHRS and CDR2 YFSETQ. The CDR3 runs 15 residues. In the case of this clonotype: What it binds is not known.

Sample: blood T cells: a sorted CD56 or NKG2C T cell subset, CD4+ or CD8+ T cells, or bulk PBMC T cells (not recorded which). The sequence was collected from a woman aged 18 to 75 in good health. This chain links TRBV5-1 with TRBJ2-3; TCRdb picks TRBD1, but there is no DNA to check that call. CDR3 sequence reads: CASSLNRLSTDTQYF.